Listed below are T cell receptor beta chains from one sample, sequenced in a study of blood T cells in healthy people across ages. Each CDR3 protein gets one entry after TCRdb re-called the 5' RACE reads with MiXCR. The table lists 780,000 or so distinct CDR3 sequences, roughly 50% of them singletons, with 20% to 30% in the top ten. The sequenced sample was blood. The receptors shown here come from a man aged 40-49 years in good health. The CDR3 runs from the conserved cysteine through the conserved F or W. D genes are given only for firm matches. Expanded clones are given a class, and other clones once, few, many or no size at all.

TRBV20-1,.,TRBJ1-5,12,TRBD1,TGCAGTGCTAGGATGCAGGGGGCCCACCAGCATTTT,CSARMQGAHQHF
TRBV24-1,.,TRBJ2-3,16,.,TGTGCCACCAGTGACCCGACAGATCCTAGCACAGATACGCAGTATTTT,CATSDPTDPSTDTQYF
TRBV21-1,.,TRBJ2-1,17,.,TGTGCCAGCAGCAATCCGTGGACAGCCTACTCCTACAATGAGCAGTTCTTC,CASSNPWTAYSYNEQFF
TRBV28,.,TRBJ2-3,14,TRBD1,TGTGCCAGCAGTCCGGACAGGGCAACAGATACGCAGTATTTT,CASSPDRATDTQYF
TRBV27,.,TRBJ2-7,13,.,TGTGCCAGCATTGGGACACTAACCTACGAGCAGTACTTC,CASIGTLTYEQYF
TRBV4-3,few,TRBJ2-1,16,TRBD2,TGCGCCAGCAGCCAAGGGACTAGCGGGAGTTTGGGTGAGCAGTTCTTC,CASSQGTSGSLGEQFF
TRBV7-9,.,TRBJ2-3,16,.,TGTGCCAGCAGCTTAGGAATCCAGCAGGAACGAGATACGCAGTATTTT,CASSLGIQQERDTQYF
TRBV9,few,TRBJ2-1,15,.,TGTGCCAGCAGCGAGGGGCTAGCGAGTCTAGGTGAGCAGTTCTTC,CASSEGLASLGEQFF
TRBV7-3,.,TRBJ2-7,14,.,TGTGCCAGCAGCCCTTTTGGGGACGGCTACGAGCAGTACTTC,CASSPFGDGYEQYF
TRBV9,.,TRBJ2-3,15,TRBD1,TGTGCCAGCAGCCTACCGGGACAGGGCACAGATGCGCAGTATTTT,CASSLPGQGTDAQYF
TRBV10-3,once,TRBJ2-5,17,TRBD1,TGTGCCATCAGTGAGTCTTCCGGGACAGGGACAGGGGAGACCCAGTACTTC,CAISESSGTGTGETQYF
TRBV9,.,TRBJ2-1,15,TRBD2,TGTGCCAGCAGCGTAGGATTAGGGACTACTAGTGAGCAGTTCTTC,CASSVGLGTTSEQFF
TRBV20-1,.,TRBJ2-1,14,TRBD2,TGCAGTGCTACTAAGTCTAGCGGGGTCAATGAGCAGTTCTTC,CSATKSSGVNEQFF
TRBV7-9,.,TRBJ1-2,13,.,TGTGCCAGCAGCCAACAGACGAGTTATGGCTACACCTTC,CASSQQTSYGYTF
TRBV27,.,TRBJ2-7,15,.,TGTGCCAGCAGTTTATCGTGGGGCAAGACCTACGAGCAGTACTTC,CASSLSWGKTYEQYF
TRBV7-9,few,TRBJ2-3,18,.,TGTGCCAGCAGTAACCTCATCGGCGGGGCGGCTAGGACAGATACGCAGTATTTT,CASSNLIGGAARTDTQYF
TRBV5-1,.,TRBJ2-1,16,.,TGCGCCAGCAGCTTGATGGACCAGAGAATCGACAATGAGCAGTTCTTC,CASSLMDQRIDNEQFF
TRBV10-2,few,TRBJ1-2,15,.,TGCGCCAGCAGTGATCCGGCCATGTCCCTCTATGGCTACACCTTC,CASSDPAMSLYGYTF
TRBV13,.,TRBJ2-3,16,TRBD2,TGTGCCAGCAGTCCCACTAGCGGGAGGGTGAAAGATACGCAGTATTTT,CASSPTSGRVKDTQYF
TRBV29-1,.,TRBJ2-2,14,TRBD2,TGCAGCGGCGCTAGCGGGAGACCGGGCGGGGAGCTGTTTTTT,CSGASGRPGGELFF
TRBV9,few,TRBJ2-7,13,.,TGTGCCAGCAGCGTAGTCGAGGGACACGAGCAGTACTTC,CASSVVEGHEQYF
TRBV24-1,.,TRBJ2-5,15,.,TGTGCCACCAGTGATCAGGGTCCCTTAAGGGAGACCCAGTACTTC,CATSDQGPLRETQYF
TRBV4-2,.,TRBJ1-5,16,.,TGTGCCAGCAGCCAAGACAAATATGGAGCGAATCAGCCCCAGCATTTT,CASSQDKYGANQPQHF
TRBV29-1,.,TRBJ2-7,12,.,TGCAGCGTGAAGGGACTGCGCAGCGAGCAGTACTTC,CSVKGLRSEQYF
TRBV7-3,.,TRBJ2-7,15,TRBD2,TGTGCCAGCAGCTTAACCCGGACTAGCGGCTACGAGCAGTACTTC,CASSLTRTSGYEQYF
TRBV29-1,.,TRBJ2-1,14,TRBD2,TGCAGCGTTGAAAACGGGAGGGGGGTCCATGAGCAGTTCTTC,CSVENGRGVHEQFF
TRBV29-1,few,TRBJ2-1,14,TRBD1,TGCAGCGTCGATGGGACAGGTTCCCACAATGAGCAGTTCTTC,CSVDGTGSHNEQFF
TRBV18,.,TRBJ2-4,13,.,TGTGCCAGCTCACCCAGTTCGGACAGCTTACAGTACTTC,CASSPSSDSLQYF
TRBV9,once,TRBJ1-4,15,TRBD1,TGTGCCAGCAGCGTAGACAGGGGGCTTTCTGAAAAACTGTTTTTT,CASSVDRGLSEKLFF
TRBV6-2/TRBV6-3,.,TRBJ2-4,15,.,TGTGCCAGCAGTTACTCGATAGGAGCCAAAAACATTCAGTACTTC,CASSYSIGAKNIQYF
TRBV6-2/TRBV6-3,few,TRBJ2-5,12,.,TGTGCCAGCAGTTACTCCGAGGAGACCCAGTACTTC,CASSYSEETQYF
TRBV28,.,TRBJ2-4,14,.,TGTGCCAGCAGTTTACAGGCTCTAAAAAACATTCAGTACTTC,CASSLQALKNIQYF
TRBV5-5,few,TRBJ2-1,15,.,TGTGCCAGCAGCTTAGGTCCTGGATCCTACAATGAGCAGTTCTTC,CASSLGPGSYNEQFF
TRBV6-2/TRBV6-3,.,TRBJ2-7,15,.,TGTGCCAGCCAGAGAGGCCGCCTAACCCCCTACGAGCAGTACTTC,CASQRGRLTPYEQYF
TRBV29-1,.,TRBJ1-4,13,.,TGCAGCGCCGGGTGGGCAGGCCGAGAAAAACTGTTTTTT,CSAGWAGREKLFF
TRBV20-1,.,TRBJ2-2,15,.,TGCAGTGCTATTGACGGGGGGCAGAACACCGGGGAGCTGTTTTTT,CSAIDGGQNTGELFF
TRBV29-1,few,TRBJ2-7,13,TRBD1,TGCAGCGTTGACACAGGGGGCTCCTACGAGCAGTACTTC,CSVDTGGSYEQYF
TRBV20-1,.,TRBJ2-7,14,TRBD2,TGCAGTGCTTCCGGGACTAGCGGGAACTACGAGCAGTACTTC,CSASGTSGNYEQYF
TRBV4-1,.,TRBJ2-1,17,TRBD2,TGCGCCAGCAGCCAACCCACTAGCGGGAGAAAAAACAATGAGCAGTTCTTC,CASSQPTSGRKNNEQFF
TRBV2,few,TRBJ2-3,15,TRBD2,TGTGCCAGCCTTTTACTAGCGGGAGTTGGAGATACGCAGTATTTT,CASLLLAGVGDTQYF
TRBV5-1,.,TRBJ2-7,17,.,TGCGCCAGCAGCTTTTCGAGGGCGGGGGCCTTCCCCTACGAGCAGTACTTC,CASSFSRAGAFPYEQYF
TRBV11-2,once,TRBJ2-5,19,.,TGTGCCAGCAGCTTAAAGTATAAGCAAAACAAATACCACCAAGAGACCCAGTACTTC,CASSLKYKQNKYHQETQYF
TRBV5-5,few,TRBJ2-7,14,.,TGTGCCAGCAGCTTTAGTGACACCTCCTACGAGCAGTACTTC,CASSFSDTSYEQYF
TRBV20-1,few,TRBJ2-5,14,TRBD2,TGCAGTGCCAAGACTAGCCTGGGAAAAGAGACCCAGTACTTC,CSAKTSLGKETQYF
TRBV5-1,few,TRBJ1-6,18,.,TGCGCCAGCAGCTCCATCGGAGCGGGGAGCTCCTATAATTCACCCCTCCACTTT,CASSSIGAGSSYNSPLHF
TRBV27,.,TRBJ2-6,14,.,TGTGCCAGCACCCTGGGTTCTGGGGCCAACGTCCTGACTTTC,CASTLGSGANVLTF
TRBV29-1,.,TRBJ1-5,14,.,TGCAGCGTCCGCGGGGGCATAGGCAATCAGCCCCAGCATTTT,CSVRGGIGNQPQHF
TRBV27,.,TRBJ2-1,20,TRBD2,TGTGCCAGCAGTTCTAACACATATGGGACTAGCGGGAGCATTGGCAATGAGCAGTTCTTC,CASSSNTYGTSGSIGNEQFF
TRBV7-3,few,TRBJ2-3,14,.,TGTGCCAGCAGCTTACAGCCTAGCACAGATACGCAGTATTTT,CASSLQPSTDTQYF
TRBV29-1,.,TRBJ2-1,14,.,TGCAGCGTTGATGGCGGGAGACAGGGCAATGAGCAGTTCTTC,CSVDGGRQGNEQFF
TRBV27,few,TRBJ2-5,15,.,TGTGCCAGCAGTTCTGGGATCTCTGAGGAGGAGACCCAGTACTTC,CASSSGISEEETQYF
TRBV12-3/TRBV12-4,.,TRBJ1-2,14,.,TGTGCCAGCAGTATCAACCGGGCCTCCTATGGCTACACCTTC,CASSINRASYGYTF
TRBV12-3/TRBV12-4,.,TRBJ2-1,16,TRBD2,TGTGCCAGCAGGGCCCCCCTTAGCGGGAGTAACAATGAGCAGTTCTTC,CASRAPLSGSNNEQFF
TRBV20-1,.,TRBJ1-4,14,TRBD1,TGCAGTGCTAGAGCCCGGGACAGGGGAGGGAAACTGTTTTTT,CSARARDRGGKLFF
TRBV4-3,.,TRBJ2-7,16,.,TGCGCCAGCAGCCAAGTTGGGGGCTCCAACTCCTACGAGCAGTACTTC,CASSQVGGSNSYEQYF
TRBV15,.,TRBJ1-1,15,TRBD1,TGTGCCACCAGCAGGGATCTACAGGGGACGAAACAAGCTTTCTTT,CATSRDLQGTKQAFF
TRBV7-9,.,TRBJ2-5,13,.,TGTGCCAACAGCTTTGGGGTGGAAGAGACCCAGTACTTC,CANSFGVEETQYF
TRBV5-1,few,TRBJ2-7,15,TRBD2,TGCGCCAGCAGCCCAAGACTAGCGGGTTCCGTTGAGCAGTACTTC,CASSPRLAGSVEQYF
TRBV12-3/TRBV12-4,.,TRBJ2-5,13,TRBD2,TGTGCCAGCAGTGTAGCTAGCGGGGGGCAACAGTACTTC,CASSVASGGQQYF